This entry lists 2 T cell receptor beta chains sequenced from one sample in a study of blood T cell repertoires in COVID-19. The protocol was immunoSEQ multiplex PCR, while the TCRdb copy is restricted to in-frame clones and leaves out a portion. There are about 400,000 clones in the sample; around nine tenths occur only once, and approximately 4.5% lies in the top ten. The sample consisted of peripheral blood. Receptors were obtained from a woman in her 30s with acute or convalescent COVID-19.

V and J are TRBV6-6 and TRBJ2-5, with 10 bases identical to TRBD2. V shed 0 bases, J shed 5 bases, and the junction held 3 bases outside the gene matches. The germline V gene has CDR1 MNHNY and CDR2 SVGAGI (reference sequence). The length of the CDR3 is 15 residues. The CDR3 DNA sequence: TGTGCCAGCAGTTACTCAGCGGGGGGGCTTGAGACCCAGTACTTC. This sequence encodes CASSYSAGGLETQYF.

This rearrangement joins TRBV2 to TRBJ1-1, with 7 bases lining up with TRBD1. The CDR3 covers 15 residues. J was trimmed by 5 bases and V by 3 bases; bases with no gene match: 9. Germline CDR1 reads SNHLY; CDR2 reads FYNNEI. In DNA, the CDR3 is TGTGCCAGCAGTGACCTACCGACAGGGACGACTGAAGCTTTCTTT. The encoded protein is CASSDLPTGTTEAFF.